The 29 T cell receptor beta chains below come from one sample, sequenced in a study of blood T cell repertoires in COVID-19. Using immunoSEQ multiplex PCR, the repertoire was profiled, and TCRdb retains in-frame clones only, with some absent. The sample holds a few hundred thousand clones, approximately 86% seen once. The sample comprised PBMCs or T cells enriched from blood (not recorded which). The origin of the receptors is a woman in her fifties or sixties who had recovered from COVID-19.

For the CDR3, the DNA is TGCGCCAGCAGCTTGGGGACAGGGCTGGGGCCTCAAGAGACCCAGTACTTC. Its translation: CASSLGTGLGPQETQYF. The rearrangement joins TRBV5-1 to TRBJ2-5; 8 nucleotides align to TRBD1. This CDR3 has 17 amino acids. J gave up 2 bases and V 0 bases, and 9 bases lay outside the gene matches. Germline V gene data show CDR1 as SGHRS and CDR2 as YFSETQ.

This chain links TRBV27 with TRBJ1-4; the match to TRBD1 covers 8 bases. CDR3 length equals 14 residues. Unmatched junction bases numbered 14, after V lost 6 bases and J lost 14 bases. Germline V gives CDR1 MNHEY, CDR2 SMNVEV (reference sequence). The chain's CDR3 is CASRSSNPGQVLFF. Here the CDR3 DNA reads TGTGCCAGCAGGAGCTCTAATCCGGGACAGGTCCTGTTTTTT.

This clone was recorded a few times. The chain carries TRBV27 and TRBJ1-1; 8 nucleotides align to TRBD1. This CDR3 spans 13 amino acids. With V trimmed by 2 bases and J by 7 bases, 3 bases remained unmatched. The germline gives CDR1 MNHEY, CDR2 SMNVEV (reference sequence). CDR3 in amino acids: CASSLGQGFEAFF. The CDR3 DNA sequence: TGTGCCAGCAGTTTAGGACAGGGCTTTGAAGCTTTCTTT.

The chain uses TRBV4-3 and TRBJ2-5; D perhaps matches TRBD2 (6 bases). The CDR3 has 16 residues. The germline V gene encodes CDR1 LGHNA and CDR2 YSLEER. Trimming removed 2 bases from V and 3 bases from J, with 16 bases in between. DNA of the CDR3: TGCGCCAGCAGCCAATCTCGTAACCGCGGGAAAGAGACCCAGTACTTC. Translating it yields CASSQSRNRGKETQYF.

The CDR3 loop reads CAWGESGNTIYF. As DNA, the CDR3 is TGTGCCTGGGGGGAGTCTGGAAACACCATATATTTT. This sequence joins TRBV30 and TRBJ1-3, with D hard to call. Looked up from germline, CDR1 is GTSNPN and CDR2 is SVGIG (reference sequence). The CDR3 covers 12 residues. V lost 5 bases and J 1 base, leaving 6 bases between the germline ends.

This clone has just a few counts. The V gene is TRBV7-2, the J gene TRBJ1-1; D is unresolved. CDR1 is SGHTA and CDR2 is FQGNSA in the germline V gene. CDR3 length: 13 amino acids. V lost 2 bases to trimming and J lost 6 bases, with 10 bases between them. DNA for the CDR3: TGTGCCAGCAGCTTAATTACCCGCGCTGAAGCTTTCTTT. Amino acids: CASSLITRAEAFF.

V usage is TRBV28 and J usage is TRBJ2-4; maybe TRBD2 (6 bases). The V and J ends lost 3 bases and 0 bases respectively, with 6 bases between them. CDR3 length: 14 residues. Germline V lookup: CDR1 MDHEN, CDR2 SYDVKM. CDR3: CASSLGGAKNIQYF. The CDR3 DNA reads TGTGCCAGCAGTTTGGGGGGAGCCAAAAACATTCAGTACTTC.

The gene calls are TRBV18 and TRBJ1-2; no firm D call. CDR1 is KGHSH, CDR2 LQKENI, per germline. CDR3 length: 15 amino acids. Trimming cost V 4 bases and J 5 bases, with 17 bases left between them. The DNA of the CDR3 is TGTGCCAGCTCACGGGCCCCGGGAATTAAATATGGCTACACCTTC. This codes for CASSRAPGIKYGYTF. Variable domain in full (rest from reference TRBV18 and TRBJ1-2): NAGVMQNPRHLVRRRGQEARLRCSPMKGHSHVYWYRQLPEEGLKFMVYLQKENIIDESGMPKERFSAEFPKEGPSILRIQQVVRGDSAAYFCASSRAPGIKYGYTFGSGTRLTVV.

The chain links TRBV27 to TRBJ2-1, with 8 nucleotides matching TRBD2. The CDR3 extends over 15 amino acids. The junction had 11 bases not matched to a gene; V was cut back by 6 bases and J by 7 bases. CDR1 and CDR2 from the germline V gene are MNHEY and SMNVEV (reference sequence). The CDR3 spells CASRMGGGFLNEQFF. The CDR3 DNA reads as TGTGCCAGCAGAATGGGCGGGGGGTTTTTAAATGAGCAGTTCTTC.

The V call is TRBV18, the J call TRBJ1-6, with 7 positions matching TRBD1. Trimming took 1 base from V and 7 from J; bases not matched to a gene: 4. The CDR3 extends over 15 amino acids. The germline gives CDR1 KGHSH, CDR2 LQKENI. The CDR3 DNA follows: TGTGCCAGCTCACCACAGGGACAGCAAAATTCACCCCTCCACTTT. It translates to CASSPQGQQNSPLHF.

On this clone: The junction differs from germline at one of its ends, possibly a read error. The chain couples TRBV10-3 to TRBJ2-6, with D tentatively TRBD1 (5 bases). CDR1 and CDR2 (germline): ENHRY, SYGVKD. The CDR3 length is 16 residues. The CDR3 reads CAISKSEGAGANVLTF. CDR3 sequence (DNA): TGTGCCATCAGTAAGTCGGAAGGGGCTGGGGCCAACGTCCTGACTTTC.

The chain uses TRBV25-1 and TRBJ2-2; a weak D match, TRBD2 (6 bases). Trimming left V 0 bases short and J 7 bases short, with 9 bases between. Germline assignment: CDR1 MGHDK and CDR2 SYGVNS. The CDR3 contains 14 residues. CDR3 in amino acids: CASSEYHGGGELFF. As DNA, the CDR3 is TGTGCCAGCAGTGAATACCACGGGGGCGGGGAGCTGTTTTTT.

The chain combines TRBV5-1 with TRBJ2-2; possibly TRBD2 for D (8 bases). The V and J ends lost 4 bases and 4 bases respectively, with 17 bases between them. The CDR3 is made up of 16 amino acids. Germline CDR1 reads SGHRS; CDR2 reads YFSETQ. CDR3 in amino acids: CASSRQGREGTGELFF. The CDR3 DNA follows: TGCGCCAGCAGCCGACAGGGACGGGAGGGCACCGGGGAGCTGTTTTTT.

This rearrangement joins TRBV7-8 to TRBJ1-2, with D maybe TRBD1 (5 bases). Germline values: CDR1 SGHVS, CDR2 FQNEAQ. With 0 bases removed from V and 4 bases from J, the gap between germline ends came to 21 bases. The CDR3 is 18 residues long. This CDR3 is CASSLAFLGRANFYGYTF. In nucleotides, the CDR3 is TGTGCCAGCAGCTTAGCTTTTTTGGGCAGGGCCAATTTCTATGGCTACACCTTC. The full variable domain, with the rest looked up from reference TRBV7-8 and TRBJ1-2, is GAGVSQSPRYKVAKRGQDVALRCDPISGHVSLFWYQQALGQGPEFLTYFQNEAQLDKSGLPSDRFFAERPEGSVSTLKIQRTQQEDSAVYLCASSLAFLGRANFYGYTFGSGTRLTVV.

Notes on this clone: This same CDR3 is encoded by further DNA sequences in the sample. This chain's CDR3 is CAWSDRAYEQYF. The CDR3 DNA is TGTGCCTGGAGTGATCGGGCCTACGAGCAGTACTTC. The genes are TRBV30 and TRBJ2-7; no definite D call. The CDR3 has 12 residues. The germline V gene has CDR1 GTSNPN and CDR2 SVGIG (reference sequence). V was trimmed by 1 base and J by 2 bases, leaving 6 bases between them.

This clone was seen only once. CDR3 sequence: CASSVGTAANYGYTF. As DNA, the CDR3 is TGTGCCAGCAGCGTTGGGACAGCAGCTAACTATGGCTACACCTTC. The J gene is TRBJ1-2, the V gene TRBV7-2, with TRBD1 matching 7 bases. Germline V gene sequence: CDR1 SGHTA, CDR2 FQGNSA. The CDR3 has 15 amino acids. Germline trimming cut 5 bases from V and 0 bases from J; bases unmatched to any gene: 6.

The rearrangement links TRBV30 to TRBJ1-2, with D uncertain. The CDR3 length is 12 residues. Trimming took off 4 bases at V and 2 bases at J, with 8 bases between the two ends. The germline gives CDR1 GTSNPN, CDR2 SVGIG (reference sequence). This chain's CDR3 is CAWTTVNYGYTF. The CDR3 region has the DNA TGTGCCTGGACAACAGTCAACTATGGCTACACCTTC.

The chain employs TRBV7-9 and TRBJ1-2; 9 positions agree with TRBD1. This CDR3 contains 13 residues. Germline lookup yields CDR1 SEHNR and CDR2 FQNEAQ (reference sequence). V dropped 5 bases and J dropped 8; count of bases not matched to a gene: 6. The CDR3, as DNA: TGTGCCAGCAGCCAGACAGGGGGAACAGGCTACACCTTC. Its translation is CASSQTGGTGYTF.

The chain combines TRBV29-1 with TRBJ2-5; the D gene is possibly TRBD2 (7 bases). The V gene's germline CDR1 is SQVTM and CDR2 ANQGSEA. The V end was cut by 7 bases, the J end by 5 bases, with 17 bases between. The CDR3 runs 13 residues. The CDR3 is CSASGGPGETQYF. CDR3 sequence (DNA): TGCAGCGCCTCCGGGGGGCCTGGGGAGACCCAGTACTTC.

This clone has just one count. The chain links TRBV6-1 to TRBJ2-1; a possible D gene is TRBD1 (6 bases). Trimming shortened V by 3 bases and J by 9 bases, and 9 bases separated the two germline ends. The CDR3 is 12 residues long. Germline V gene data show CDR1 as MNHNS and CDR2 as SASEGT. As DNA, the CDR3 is TGTGCCAGCAGTGACGGGACACCTGAGCAGTTCTTC. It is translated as CASSDGTPEQFF.

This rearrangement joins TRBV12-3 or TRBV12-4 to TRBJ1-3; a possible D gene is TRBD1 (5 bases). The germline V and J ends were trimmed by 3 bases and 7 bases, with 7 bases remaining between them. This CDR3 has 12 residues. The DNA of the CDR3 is TGTGCCAGCAGTTTCCCAGGGAACACCATATATTTT. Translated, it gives CASSFPGNTIYF.

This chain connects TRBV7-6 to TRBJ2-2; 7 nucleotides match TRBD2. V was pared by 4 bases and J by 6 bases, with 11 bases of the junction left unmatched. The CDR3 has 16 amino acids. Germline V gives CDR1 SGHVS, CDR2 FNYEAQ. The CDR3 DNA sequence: TGTGCCAGCAGCTCCAGGACTAGATTCAACGCCGGGGAGCTGTTTTTT. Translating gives CASSSRTRFNAGELFF.

CDR3 sequence (DNA): TGTGCCAGCAGCTCCCGATATTCTATGAACACTGAAGCTTTCTTT. Encoded protein: CASSSRYSMNTEAFF. The V call is TRBV7-9, the J call TRBJ1-1, with no clear D. Per germline, CDR1 SEHNR and CDR2 FQNEAQ (reference sequence). V shed 4 bases and J shed 0 bases, with 12 bases lying between them. This CDR3 has 15 amino acids.

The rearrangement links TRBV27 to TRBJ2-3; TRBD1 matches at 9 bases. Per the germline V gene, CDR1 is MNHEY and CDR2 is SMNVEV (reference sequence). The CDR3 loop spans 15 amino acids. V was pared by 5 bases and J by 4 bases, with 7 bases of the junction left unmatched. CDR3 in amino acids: CASSAQGAQPDTQYF. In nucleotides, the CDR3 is TGTGCCAGCAGTGCACAGGGGGCTCAACCAGATACGCAGTATTTT.

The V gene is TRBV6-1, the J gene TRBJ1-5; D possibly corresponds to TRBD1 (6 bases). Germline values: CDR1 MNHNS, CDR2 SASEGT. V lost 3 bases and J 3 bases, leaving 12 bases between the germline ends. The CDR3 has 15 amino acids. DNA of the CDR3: TGTGCCAGCAGTGATAACCAGGGGTACAATCAGCCCCAGCATTTT. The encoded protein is CASSDNQGYNQPQHF.

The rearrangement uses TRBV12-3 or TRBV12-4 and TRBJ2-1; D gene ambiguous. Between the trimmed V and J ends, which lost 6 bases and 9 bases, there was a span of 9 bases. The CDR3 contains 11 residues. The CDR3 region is CASRQMGEQFF. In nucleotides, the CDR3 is TGTGCCAGCAGACAGATGGGTGAGCAGTTCTTC.

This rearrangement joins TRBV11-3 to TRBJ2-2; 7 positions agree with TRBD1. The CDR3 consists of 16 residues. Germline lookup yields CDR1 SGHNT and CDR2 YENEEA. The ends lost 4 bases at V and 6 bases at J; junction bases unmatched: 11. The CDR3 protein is CASSSKNSQGAGELFF. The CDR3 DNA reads TGTGCCAGCAGCTCGAAAAACTCTCAGGGGGCCGGGGAGCTGTTTTTT.

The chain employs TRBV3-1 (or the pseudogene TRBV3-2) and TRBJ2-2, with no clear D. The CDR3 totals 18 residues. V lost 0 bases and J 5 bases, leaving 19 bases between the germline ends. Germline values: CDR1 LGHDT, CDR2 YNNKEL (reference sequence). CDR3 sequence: CASSQDSFGPNRTGELFF. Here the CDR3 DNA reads TGTGCCAGCAGCCAAGACTCTTTTGGGCCGAATCGGACCGGGGAGCTGTTTTTT.

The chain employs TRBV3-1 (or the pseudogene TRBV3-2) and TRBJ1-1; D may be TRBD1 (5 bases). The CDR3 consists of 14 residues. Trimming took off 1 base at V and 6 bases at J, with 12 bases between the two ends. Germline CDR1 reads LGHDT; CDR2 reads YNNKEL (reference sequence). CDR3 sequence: CASSQGWGDPEAFF. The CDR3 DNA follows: TGTGCCAGCAGCCAAGGGTGGGGGGATCCTGAAGCTTTCTTT.